The entry below describes one T cell receptor (beta chain). Clones were sequenced by immunoSEQ multiplex PCR, and TCRdb holds only the in-frame ones, with some missing. Counted here are approximately 64,000 clones, 80% to 85% occurring once; the ten biggest clones make up 9.2%. This record belongs to a study of glioma-infiltrating T cells after dendritic cell vaccination. Germline CDR1 reads MNHEY; CDR2 reads SVGAGI. V shed 5 bases and J shed 2 bases, with 13 bases lying between them. This CDR3 has 15 amino acids. This chain connects TRBV6-5 to TRBJ1-3; the D gene is possibly TRBD1 (6 bases). This TCR was sampled from a human donor with glioblastoma. The material sequenced was blood, taken before dendritic cell vaccination. CDR3 sequence (DNA): TGTGCCAGCAGTCTCGGACAGAATGCTGGAAACACCATATATTTT. Encoded protein: CASSLGQNAGNTIYF.